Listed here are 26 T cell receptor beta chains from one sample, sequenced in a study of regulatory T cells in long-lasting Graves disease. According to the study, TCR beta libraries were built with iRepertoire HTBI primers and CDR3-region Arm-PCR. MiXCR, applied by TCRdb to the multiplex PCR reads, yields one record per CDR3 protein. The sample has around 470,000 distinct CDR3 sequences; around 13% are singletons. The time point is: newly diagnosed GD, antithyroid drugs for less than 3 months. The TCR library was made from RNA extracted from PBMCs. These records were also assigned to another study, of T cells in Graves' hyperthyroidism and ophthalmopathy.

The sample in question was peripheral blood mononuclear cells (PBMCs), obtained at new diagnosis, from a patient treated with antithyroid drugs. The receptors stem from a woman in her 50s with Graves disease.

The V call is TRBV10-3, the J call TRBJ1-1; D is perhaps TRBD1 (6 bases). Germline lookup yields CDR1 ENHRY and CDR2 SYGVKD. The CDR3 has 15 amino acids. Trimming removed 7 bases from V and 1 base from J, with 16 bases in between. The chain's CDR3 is CAIKHPGQSNTEAFF. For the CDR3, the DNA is TGTGCCATCAAACATCCGGGACAATCGAACACTGAAGCTTTCTTT.

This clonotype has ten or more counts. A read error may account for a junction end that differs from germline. The CDR3 spells CSAREGRAGRHNEQFF. CDR3 nucleotides: TGCAGTGCTCGAGAGGGCCGGGCGGGAAGGCACAATGAGCAGTTCTTC. The rearrangement uses TRBV20-1 and TRBJ2-1, with D perhaps TRBD2 (6 bases). Per the germline V gene, CDR1 is DFQATT and CDR2 is SNEGSKA (reference sequence). The CDR3 runs 16 residues.

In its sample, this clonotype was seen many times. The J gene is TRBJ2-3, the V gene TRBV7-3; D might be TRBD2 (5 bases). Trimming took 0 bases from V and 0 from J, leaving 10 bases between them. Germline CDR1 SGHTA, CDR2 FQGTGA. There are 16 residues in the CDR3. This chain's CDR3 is CASSLTSTTSTDTQYF. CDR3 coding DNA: TGTGCCAGCAGCTTAACTTCGACTACTAGCACAGATACGCAGTATTTT.

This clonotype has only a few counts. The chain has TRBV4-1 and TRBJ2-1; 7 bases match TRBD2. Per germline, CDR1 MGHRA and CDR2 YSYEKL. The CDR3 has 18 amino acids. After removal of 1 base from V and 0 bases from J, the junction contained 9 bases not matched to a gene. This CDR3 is CASSQADSGQSSYNEQFF. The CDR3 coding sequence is TGCGCCAGCAGCCAAGCGGATAGCGGGCAGAGCTCCTACAATGAGCAGTTCTTC.

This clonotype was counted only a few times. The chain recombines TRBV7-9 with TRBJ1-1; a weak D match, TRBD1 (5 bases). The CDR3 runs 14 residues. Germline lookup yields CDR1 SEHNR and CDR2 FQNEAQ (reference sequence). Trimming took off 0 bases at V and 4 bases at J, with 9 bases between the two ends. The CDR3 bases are TGTGCCAGCAGCTTAGCGGACATCTCCACTGAAGCTTTCTTT. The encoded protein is CASSLADISTEAFF.

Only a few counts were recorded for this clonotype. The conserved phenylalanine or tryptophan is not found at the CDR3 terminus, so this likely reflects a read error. The CDR3 DNA is TGTGCCAGCAGTAACCTTGGGGGGAGGGCGGCTGGGGCCAACGTCCTGACTCTC. Amino acid sequence: CASSNLGGRAAGANVLTL. The rearrangement joins TRBV6-1 to TRBJ2-6, with TRBD2 identical over 7 bases. Germline V gene lookup returns CDR1 MNHNS and CDR2 SASEGT. The CDR3 extends over 18 amino acids. The V gene end was trimmed by 5 bases and the J gene end by 2 bases; junction bases not matched to a gene: 12.

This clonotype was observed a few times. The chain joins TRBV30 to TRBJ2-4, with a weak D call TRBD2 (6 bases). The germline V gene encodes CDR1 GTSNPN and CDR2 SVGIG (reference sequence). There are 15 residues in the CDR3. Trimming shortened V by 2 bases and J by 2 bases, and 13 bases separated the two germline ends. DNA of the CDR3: TGTGCCTGGAGTCCCCCCCGGGGGTCCAAAAACATTCAGTACTTC. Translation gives CAWSPPRGSKNIQYF.

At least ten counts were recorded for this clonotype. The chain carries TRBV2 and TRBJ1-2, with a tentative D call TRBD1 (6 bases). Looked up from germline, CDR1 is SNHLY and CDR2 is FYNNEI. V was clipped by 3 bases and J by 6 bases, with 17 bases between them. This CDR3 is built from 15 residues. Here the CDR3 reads CASSDRQAANDGYTF. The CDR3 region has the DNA TGTGCCAGCAGTGACCGACAGGCAGCTAATGATGGCTACACCTTC.

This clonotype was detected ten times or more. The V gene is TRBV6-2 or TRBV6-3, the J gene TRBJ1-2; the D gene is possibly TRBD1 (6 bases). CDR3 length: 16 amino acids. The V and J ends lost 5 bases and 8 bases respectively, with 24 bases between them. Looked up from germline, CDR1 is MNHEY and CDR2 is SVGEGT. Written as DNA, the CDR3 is TGTGCCAGCAGTGAAGCCGGTTGGGGGGCGACGTGGGGCTACACCTTC. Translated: CASSEAGWGATWGYTF.

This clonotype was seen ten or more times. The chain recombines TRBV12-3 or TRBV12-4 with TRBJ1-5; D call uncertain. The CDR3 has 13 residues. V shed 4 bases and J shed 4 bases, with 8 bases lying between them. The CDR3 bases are TGTGCCAGCAGTTCGGGCAGTAATCAGCCCCAGCATTTT. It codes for CASSSGSNQPQHF.

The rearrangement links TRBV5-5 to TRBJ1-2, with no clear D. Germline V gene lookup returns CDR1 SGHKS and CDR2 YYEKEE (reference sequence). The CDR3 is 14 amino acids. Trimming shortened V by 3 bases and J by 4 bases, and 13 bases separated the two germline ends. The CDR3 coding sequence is TGTGCCAGCAGCTCCCTGGACGGCCTCTATGGCTACACCTTC. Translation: CASSSLDGLYGYTF.

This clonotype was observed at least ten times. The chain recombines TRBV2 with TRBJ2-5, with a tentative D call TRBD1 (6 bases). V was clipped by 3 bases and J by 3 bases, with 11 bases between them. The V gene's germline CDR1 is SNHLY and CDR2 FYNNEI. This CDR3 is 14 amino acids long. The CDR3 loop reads CASSDGAGEETQYF. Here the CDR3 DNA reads TGTGCCAGCAGTGATGGGGCAGGGGAAGAGACCCAGTACTTC.

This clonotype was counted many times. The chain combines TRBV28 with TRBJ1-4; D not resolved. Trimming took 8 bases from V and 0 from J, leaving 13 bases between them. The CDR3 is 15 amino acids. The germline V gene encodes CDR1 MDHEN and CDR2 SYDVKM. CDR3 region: CASSPPTATNEKLFF. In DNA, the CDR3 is TGTGCCAGCTCCCCCCCGACTGCAACTAATGAAAAACTGTTTTTT.

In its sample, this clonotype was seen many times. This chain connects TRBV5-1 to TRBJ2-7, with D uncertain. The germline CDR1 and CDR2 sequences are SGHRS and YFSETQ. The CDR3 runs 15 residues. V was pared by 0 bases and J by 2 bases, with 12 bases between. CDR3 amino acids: CASSLGRSPTYEQYF. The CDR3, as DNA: TGCGCCAGCAGCTTGGGACGGTCCCCTACCTACGAGCAGTACTTC.

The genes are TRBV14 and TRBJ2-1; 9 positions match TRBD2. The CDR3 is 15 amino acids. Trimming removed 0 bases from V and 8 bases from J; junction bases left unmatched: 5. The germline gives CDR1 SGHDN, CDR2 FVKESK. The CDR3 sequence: CASSQENSGRYEQFF. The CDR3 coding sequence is TGTGCCAGCAGCCAAGAAAATAGCGGGAGATATGAGCAGTTCTTC.

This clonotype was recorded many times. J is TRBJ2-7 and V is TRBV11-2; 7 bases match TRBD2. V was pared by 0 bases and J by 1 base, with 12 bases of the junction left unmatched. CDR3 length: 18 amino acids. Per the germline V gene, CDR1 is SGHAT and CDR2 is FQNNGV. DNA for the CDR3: TGTGCCAGCAGCTTAGAGTGGGGGGGGTCGCAGGCGTCCTACGAGCAGTACTTC. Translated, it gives CASSLEWGGSQASYEQYF.

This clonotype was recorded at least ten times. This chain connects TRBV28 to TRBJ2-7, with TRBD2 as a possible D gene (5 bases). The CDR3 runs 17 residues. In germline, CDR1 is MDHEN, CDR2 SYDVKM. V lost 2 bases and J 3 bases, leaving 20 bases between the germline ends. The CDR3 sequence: CASSLRHFSGPYYEQYF. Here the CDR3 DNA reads TGTGCCAGCAGTTTACGCCATTTCAGCGGTCCTTACTACGAGCAGTACTTC. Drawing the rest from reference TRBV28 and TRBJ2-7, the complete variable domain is DVKVTQSSRYLVKRTGEKVFLECVQDMDHENMFWYRQDPGLGLRLIYFSYDVKMKEKGDIPEGYSVSREKKERFSLILESASTNQTSMYLCASSLRHFSGPYYEQYFGPGTRLTVT.

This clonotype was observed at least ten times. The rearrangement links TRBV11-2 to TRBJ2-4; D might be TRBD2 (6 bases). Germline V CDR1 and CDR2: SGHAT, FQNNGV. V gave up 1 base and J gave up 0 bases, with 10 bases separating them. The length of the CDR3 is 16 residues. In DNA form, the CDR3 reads TGTGCCAGCAGCTTAGGACCGGGACTAGCCAAAAACATTCAGTACTTC. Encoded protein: CASSLGPGLAKNIQYF.

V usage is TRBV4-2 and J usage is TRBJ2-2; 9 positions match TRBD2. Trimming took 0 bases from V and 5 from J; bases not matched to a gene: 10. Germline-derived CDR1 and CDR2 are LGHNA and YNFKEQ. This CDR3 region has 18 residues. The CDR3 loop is CASSQEWGAGGITGELFF. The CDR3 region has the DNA TGTGCCAGCAGCCAAGAGTGGGGAGCGGGAGGAATAACCGGGGAGCTGTTTTTT.

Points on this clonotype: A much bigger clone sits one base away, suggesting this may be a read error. In nucleotides, the CDR3 is TGTGCCAGCAGTTACCGGCGTGACACTGAAGCTCTCTTT. Translating gives CASSYRRDTEALF. The chain has TRBV6-9 and TRBJ1-1, with D uncertain. Germline assignment: CDR1 MNHGY and CDR2 SVAAGI. This CDR3 region has 13 residues.

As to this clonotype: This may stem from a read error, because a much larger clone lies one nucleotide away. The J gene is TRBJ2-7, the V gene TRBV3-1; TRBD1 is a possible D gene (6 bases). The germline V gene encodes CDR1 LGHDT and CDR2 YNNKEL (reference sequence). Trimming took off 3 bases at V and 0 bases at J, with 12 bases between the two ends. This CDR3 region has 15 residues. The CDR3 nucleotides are TGTGCCAGCAGCCAGCACAGGGCGTCCTCCTACGAGCAGTACTTC. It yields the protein CASSQHRASSYEQYF.

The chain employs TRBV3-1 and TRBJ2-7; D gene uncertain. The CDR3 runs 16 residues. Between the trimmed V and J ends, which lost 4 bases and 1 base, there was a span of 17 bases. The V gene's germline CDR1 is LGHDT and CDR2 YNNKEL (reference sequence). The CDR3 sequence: CASSPPSINPSYEQYF. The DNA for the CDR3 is TGTGCCAGCAGCCCACCGAGCATCAATCCTTCCTACGAGCAGTACTTC.

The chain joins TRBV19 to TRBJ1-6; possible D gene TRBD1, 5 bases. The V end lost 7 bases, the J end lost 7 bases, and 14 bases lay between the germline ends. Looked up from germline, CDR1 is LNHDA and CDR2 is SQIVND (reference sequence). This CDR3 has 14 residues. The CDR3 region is CASNPIGGNSPLHF. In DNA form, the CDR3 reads TGTGCCAGTAACCCGATCGGGGGGAATTCACCCCTCCACTTT.

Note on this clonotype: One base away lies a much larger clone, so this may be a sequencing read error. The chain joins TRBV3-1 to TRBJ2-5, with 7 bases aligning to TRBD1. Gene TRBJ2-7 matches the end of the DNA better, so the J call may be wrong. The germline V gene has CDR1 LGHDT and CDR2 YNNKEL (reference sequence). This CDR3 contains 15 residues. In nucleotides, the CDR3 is TGTGCCAGCAGCCATGTGGGACAGCGTTCCTACGAGCAGTACTTC. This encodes CASSHVGQRSYEQYF.

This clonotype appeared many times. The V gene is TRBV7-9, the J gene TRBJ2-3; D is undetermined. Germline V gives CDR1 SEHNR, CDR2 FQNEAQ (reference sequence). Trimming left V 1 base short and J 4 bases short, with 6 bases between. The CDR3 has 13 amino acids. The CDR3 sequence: CASSLVPSDTQYF. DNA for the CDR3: TGTGCCAGCAGCTTAGTCCCATCAGATACGCAGTATTTT.

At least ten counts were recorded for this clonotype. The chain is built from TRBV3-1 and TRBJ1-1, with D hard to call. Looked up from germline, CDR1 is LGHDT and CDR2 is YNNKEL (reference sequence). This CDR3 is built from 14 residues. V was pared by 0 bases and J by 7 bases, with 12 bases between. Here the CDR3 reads CASSQDPAAYEAFF. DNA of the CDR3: TGTGCCAGCAGCCAAGATCCCGCGGCGTATGAAGCTTTCTTT.